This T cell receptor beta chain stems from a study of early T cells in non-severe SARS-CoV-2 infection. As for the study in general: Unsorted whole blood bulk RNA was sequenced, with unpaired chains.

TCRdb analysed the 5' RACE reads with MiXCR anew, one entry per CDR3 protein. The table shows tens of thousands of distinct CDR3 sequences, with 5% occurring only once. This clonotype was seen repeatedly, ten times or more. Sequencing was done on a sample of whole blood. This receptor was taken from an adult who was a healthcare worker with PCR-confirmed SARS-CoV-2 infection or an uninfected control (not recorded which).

CDR3 DNA: TGTGCCAGCACCGACAGGGGGCTTTATGGCTACACCTTC. Its translation is CASTDRGLYGYTF. The chain employs TRBV12-3 or TRBV12-4 and TRBJ1-2; 10 bases map to TRBD1. The CDR3 runs 13 residues. J was trimmed by 5 bases and V by 7 bases; bases with no gene match: 4.